The T cell receptor beta chain under discussion was sequenced for a study of blood T cell repertoires in COVID-19. The protocol was immunoSEQ multiplex PCR, while the TCRdb copy is restricted to in-frame clones and leaves out a portion. The sample gives under 300,000 clones, about nine tenths of which show up once; approximately 4% is in the top ten. The V segment lost 6 bases and the J segment 1 base; nucleotides outside the gene matches: 3. This CDR3 is 14 amino acids long. Germline CDR1 MNHNS, CDR2 SASEGT. Sequenced input: peripheral blood. The rearrangement links TRBV6-1 to TRBJ2-3; 8 nucleotides line up with TRBD2. The receptor was isolated from a woman in her 40s with acute or convalescent COVID-19. The CDR3 region is CASSAGGRTDTQYF. In DNA form, the CDR3 reads TGTGCCAGCAGCGCGGGGGGCCGCACAGATACGCAGTATTTT.